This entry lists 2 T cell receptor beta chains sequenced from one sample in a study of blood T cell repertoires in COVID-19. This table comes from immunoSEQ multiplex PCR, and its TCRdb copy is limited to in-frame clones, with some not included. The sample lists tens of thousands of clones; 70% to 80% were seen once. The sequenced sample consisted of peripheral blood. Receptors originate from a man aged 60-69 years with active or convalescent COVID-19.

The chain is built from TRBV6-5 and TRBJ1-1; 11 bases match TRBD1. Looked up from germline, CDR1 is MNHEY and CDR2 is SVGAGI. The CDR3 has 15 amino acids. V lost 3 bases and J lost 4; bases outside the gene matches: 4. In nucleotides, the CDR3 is TGTGCCAGCAGTTATTCCGGGACAGGGGGCACTGAAGCTTTCTTT. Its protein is CASSYSGTGGTEAFF.

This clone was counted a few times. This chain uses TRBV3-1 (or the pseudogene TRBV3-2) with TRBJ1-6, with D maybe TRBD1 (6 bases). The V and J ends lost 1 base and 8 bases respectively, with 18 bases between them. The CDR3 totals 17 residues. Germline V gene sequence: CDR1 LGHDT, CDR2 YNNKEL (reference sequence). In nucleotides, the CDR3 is TGTGCCAGCAGCCAAGGGGAGGGTACAGGGATGTATTCACCCCTCCACTTT. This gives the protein CASSQGEGTGMYSPLHF.